The 3 T cell receptor beta chains presented below share a single source sample, sequenced in a study of shared clonotypes between healthy human individuals. Repertoires were generated with immunoSEQ multiplex PCR, while TCRdb's copy carries only in-frame clones and drops some. The sample lists fewer than 350,000 clones; around 86% were seen once. The sample taken for sequencing was memory CD8+ T cells sorted from blood. The subset: CD45RO+ cells pooled with CCR7-negative TemRA cells. The receptors stem from a man younger than 35 in good health.

This clone showed up just once. V is TRBV9 and J is TRBJ2-7, with 9 bases lining up with TRBD2. This CDR3 contains 16 residues. V shed 3 bases and J 2 bases; nucleotides not matched to a gene: 9. Germline CDR1 SGDLS, CDR2 YYNGEE. CDR3 residues: CASSARPLAGTYEQYF. In DNA form, the CDR3 reads TGTGCCAGCAGCGCGCGTCCGCTAGCGGGGACCTACGAGCAGTACTTC. Full variable domain (outside the CDR3, taken from reference TRBV9 and TRBJ2-7): DSGVTQTPKHLITATGQRVTLRCSPRSGDLSVYWYQQSLDQGLQFLIQYYNGEERAKGNILERFSAQQFPDLHSELNLSSLELGDSALYFCASSARPLAGTYEQYFGPGTRLTVT.

This clone has a handful of counts. The chain couples TRBV20-1 to TRBJ1-2; TRBD1 might be the D (5 bases). The germline gives CDR1 DFQATT, CDR2 SNEGSKA (reference sequence). The CDR3 totals 11 residues. CDR3 sequence reads: CSLREPYGYTF. The CDR3 nucleotides are TGCAGCCTCAGGGAGCCCTATGGCTACACCTTC.

V and J are TRBV28 and TRBJ2-3; TRBD2 agrees at 8 bases. The length of the CDR3 is 15 residues. Germline CDR1 is MDHEN and CDR2 is SYDVKM. V dropped 10 bases and J dropped 3; count of bases not matched to a gene: 12. CDR3 protein: CATMSGGLGTDTQYF. The CDR3 DNA sequence: TGTGCCACCATGTCGGGGGGGCTCGGAACAGATACGCAGTATTTT.